This T cell receptor beta chain was retrieved from a study of T cell repertoires in cytomegalovirus infection. The wider study: Public TCR beta signature analysis indicated the presence of both CMV infection and matching HLA type.

The CDR3 spans 13 residues. V gave up 3 bases and J gave up 2 bases, with 6 bases separating them. Per the germline V gene, CDR1 is SGHTA and CDR2 is FQGNSA. This clonotype has at least ten counts. As yet, its antigen is unknown. TCRdb re-called the reads with MiXCR, one entry per CDR3 protein. Among more than 250,000 distinct CDR3 sequences, about an eighth were seen once, and the ten largest hold 8.5% to 9%. Study-wide points: CMV carriers having the relevant HLA were flagged by cumulative public TCR beta family frequency. HLA-C-restricted CMV-specific TCR beta clonotypes prevailed in the ex vivo response.

Specimen: PBMCs. The genes are TRBV7-2 and TRBJ2-3, with D hard to call. The TCR comes from a human donor in good health (CMV status not recorded). Some clones in this sample may be carry-over from other donors' samples. The DNA of the CDR3 is TGTGCCAGCAGCTTTAAAGCCACAGATACGCAGTATTTT. This encodes CASSFKATDTQYF.